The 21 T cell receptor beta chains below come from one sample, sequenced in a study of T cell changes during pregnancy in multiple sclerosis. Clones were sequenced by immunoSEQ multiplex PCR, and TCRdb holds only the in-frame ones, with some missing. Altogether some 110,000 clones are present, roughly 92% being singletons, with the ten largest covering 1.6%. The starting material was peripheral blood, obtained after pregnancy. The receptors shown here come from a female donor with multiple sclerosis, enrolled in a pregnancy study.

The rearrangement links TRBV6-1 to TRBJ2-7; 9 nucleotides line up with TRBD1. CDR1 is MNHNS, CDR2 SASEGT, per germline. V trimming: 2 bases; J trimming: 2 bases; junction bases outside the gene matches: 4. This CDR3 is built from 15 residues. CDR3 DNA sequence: TGTGCCAGCAGTGAACCGGGACAGGGTACCTACGAGCAGTACTTC. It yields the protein CASSEPGQGTYEQYF.

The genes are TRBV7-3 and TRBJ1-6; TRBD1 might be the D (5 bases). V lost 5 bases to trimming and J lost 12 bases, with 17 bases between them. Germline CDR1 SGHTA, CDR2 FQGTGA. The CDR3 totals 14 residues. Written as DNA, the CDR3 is TGTGCCAGCAGCCCACAGGCCACCTTGCGACCCCTCCACTTT. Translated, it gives CASSPQATLRPLHF.

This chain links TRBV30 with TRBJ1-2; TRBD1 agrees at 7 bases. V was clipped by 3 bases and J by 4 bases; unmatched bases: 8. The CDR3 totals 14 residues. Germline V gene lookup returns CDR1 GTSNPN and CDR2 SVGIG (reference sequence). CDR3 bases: TGTGCCTGGAGCAGACAGGGCATTGGCTATGGCTACACCTTC. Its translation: CAWSRQGIGYGYTF. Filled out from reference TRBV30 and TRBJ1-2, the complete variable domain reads SQTIHQWPATLVQPVGSPLSLECTVEGTSNPNLYWYRQAAGRGLQLLFYSVGIGQISSEVPQNLSASRPQDRQFILSSKKLLLSDSGFYLCAWSRQGIGYGYTFGSGTRLTVV.

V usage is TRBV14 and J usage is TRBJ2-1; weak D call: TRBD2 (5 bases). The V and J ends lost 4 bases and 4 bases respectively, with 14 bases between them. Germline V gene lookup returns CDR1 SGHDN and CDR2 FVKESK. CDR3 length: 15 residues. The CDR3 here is CASSRSRAAYNEQFF. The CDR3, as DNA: TGTGCCAGCAGCCGAAGTAGAGCGGCGTACAATGAGCAGTTCTTC.

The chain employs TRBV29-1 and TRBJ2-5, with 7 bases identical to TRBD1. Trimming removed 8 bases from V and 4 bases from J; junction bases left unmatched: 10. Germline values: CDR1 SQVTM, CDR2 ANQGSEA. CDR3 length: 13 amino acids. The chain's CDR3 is CSCRDSAGETQYF. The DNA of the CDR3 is TGCAGCTGCCGGGACAGCGCAGGAGAGACCCAGTACTTC.

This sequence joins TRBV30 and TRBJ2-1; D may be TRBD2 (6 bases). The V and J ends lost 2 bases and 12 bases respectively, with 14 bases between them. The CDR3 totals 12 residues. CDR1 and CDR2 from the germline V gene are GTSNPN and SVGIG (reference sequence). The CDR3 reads CAWSRGERVQFF. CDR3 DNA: TGTGCCTGGAGTAGAGGGGAGCGGGTGCAGTTCTTC.

In DNA, the CDR3 is TGCGCCAGCAGTCAGAGCGGGGGGTACCAAGAGACCCAGTACTTC. Amino acids: CASSQSGGYQETQYF. The chain combines TRBV5-1 with TRBJ2-5; TRBD2 matches at 9 bases. The CDR3 length is 15 residues. CDR1 and CDR2 (germline): SGHRS, YFSETQ. The trim removed 5 bases at V and 0 bases at J, leaving 5 bases unmatched.

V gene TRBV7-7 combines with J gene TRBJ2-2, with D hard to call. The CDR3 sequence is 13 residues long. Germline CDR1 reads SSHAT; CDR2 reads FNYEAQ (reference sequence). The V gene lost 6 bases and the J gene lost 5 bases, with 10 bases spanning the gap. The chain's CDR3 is CASRSTQTGELFF. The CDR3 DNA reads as TGTGCCAGCAGGTCGACTCAGACCGGGGAGCTGTTTTTT. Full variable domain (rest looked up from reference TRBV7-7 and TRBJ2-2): GAGVSQSPRYKVTKRGQDVTLRCDPISSHATLYWYQQALGQGPEFLTYFNYEAQPDKSGLPSDRFSAERPEGSISTLTIQRTEQRDSAMYRCASRSTQTGELFFGEGSRLTVL.

The DNA of the CDR3 is TGTGCCAGCAGCTCGGGACAGCACTACGAGCAGTACTTC. It yields the protein CASSSGQHYEQYF. The chain couples TRBV7-9 to TRBJ2-7, with TRBD1 identical over 7 bases. This CDR3 has 13 amino acids. Germline values: CDR1 SEHNR, CDR2 FQNEAQ (reference sequence). J was trimmed by 3 bases and V by 4 bases; bases with no gene match: 3.

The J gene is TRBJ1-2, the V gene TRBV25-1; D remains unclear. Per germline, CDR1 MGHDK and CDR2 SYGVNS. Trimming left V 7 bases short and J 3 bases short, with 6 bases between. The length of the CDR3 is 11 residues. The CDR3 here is CASKRDYGYTF. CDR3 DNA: TGTGCCAGCAAGCGGGACTATGGCTACACCTTC.

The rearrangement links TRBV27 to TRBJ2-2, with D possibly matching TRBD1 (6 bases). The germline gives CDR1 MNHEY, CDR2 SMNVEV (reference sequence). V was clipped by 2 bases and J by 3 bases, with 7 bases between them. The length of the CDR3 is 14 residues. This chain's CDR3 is CASSLQGYTGELFF. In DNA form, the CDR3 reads TGTGCCAGCAGTTTACAGGGGTACACCGGGGAGCTGTTTTTT.

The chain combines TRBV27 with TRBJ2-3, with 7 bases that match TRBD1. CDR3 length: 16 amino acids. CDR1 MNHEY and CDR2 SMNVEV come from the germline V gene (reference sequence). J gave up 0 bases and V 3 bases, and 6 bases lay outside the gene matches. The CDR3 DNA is TGTGCCAGCAGTTTTACAGGGGTCACTAGCACAGATACGCAGTATTTT. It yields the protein CASSFTGVTSTDTQYF.

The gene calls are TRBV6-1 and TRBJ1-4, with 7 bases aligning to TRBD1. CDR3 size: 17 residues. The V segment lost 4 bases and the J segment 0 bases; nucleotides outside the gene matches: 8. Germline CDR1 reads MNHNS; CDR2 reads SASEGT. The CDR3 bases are TGTGCCAGCAGTGGGGGACAGCTAACCGCAACTAATGAAAAACTGTTTTTT. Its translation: CASSGGQLTATNEKLFF.

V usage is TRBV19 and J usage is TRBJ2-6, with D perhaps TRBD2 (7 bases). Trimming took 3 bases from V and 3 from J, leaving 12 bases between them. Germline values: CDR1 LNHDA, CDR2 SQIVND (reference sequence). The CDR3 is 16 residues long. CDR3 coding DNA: TGTGCCAGTAGTATTGGGGGGGCTGGTGGGGCCAACGTCCTGACTTTC. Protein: CASSIGGAGGANVLTF.

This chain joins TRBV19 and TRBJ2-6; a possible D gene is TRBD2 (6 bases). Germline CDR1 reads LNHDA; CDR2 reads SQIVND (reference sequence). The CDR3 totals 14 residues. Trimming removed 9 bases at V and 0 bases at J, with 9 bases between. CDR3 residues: CASQTSSGANVLTF. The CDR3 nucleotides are TGTGCCAGCCAGACTAGCTCTGGGGCCAACGTCCTGACTTTC.

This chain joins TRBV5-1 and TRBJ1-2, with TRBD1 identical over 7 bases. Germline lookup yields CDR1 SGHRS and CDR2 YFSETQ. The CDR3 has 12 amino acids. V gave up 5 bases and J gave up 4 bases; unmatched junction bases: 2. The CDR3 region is CASRWDSYGYTF. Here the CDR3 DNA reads TGCGCCAGCAGATGGGACAGCTATGGCTACACCTTC.

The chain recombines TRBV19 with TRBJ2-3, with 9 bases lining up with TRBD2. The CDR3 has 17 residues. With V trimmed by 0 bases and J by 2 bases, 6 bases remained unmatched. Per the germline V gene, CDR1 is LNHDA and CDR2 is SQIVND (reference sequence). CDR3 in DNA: TGTGCCAGTAGTATAGACCCTAGCGGGATTTACACAGATACGCAGTATTTT. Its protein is CASSIDPSGIYTDTQYF.

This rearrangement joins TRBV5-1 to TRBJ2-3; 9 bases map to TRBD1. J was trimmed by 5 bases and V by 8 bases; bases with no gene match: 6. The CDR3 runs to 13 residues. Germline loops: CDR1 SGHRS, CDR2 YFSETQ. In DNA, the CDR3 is TGCGCCAGTGGGACAGGGTGGGAAGATACGCAGTATTTT. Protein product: CASGTGWEDTQYF.

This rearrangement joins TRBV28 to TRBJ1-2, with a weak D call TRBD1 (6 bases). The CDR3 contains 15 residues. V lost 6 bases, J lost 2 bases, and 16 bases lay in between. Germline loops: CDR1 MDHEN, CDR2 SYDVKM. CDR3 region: CASSSNYRVNYGYTF. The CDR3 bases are TGTGCCAGCAGCTCAAACTACAGGGTAAACTATGGCTACACCTTC.

CDR3 in amino acids: CASSFGQGGHNEQFF. CDR3 DNA sequence: TGCGCCAGCAGCTTCGGACAGGGGGGCCACAATGAGCAGTTCTTC. The chain employs TRBV5-1 and TRBJ2-1; 10 bases match TRBD1. Looked up from germline, CDR1 is SGHRS and CDR2 is YFSETQ. The CDR3 loop spans 15 amino acids. The trim removed 2 bases at V and 5 bases at J, leaving 4 bases unmatched.

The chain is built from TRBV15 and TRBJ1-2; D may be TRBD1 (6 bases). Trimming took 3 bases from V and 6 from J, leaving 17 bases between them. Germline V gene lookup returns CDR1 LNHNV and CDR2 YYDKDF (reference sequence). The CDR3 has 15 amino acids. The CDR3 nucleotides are TGTGCCACCAGCAGCTTCGAGGGGGAGGGTGATGGCTACACCTTC. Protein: CATSSFEGEGDGYTF.